This T cell receptor beta chain was captured by sequencing in a study of T cells expressing NK-cell markers. Germline CDR1 is SGHDN and CDR2 is FVKESK. The CDR3 has 15 amino acids. No DNA is given; TCRdb re-called the 5' RACE reads and lists each CDR3 protein once. This listing includes a few hundred thousand distinct CDR3 sequences. V gene TRBV14 combines with J gene TRBJ2-7. The sequencing input was blood T cells: a sorted CD56 or NKG2C T cell subset, CD4+ or CD8+ T cells, or bulk PBMC T cells (not recorded which). This receptor was taken from a man aged 18-75 years in good health. The CDR3 sequence: CASSQDLFVGSEQYF. The full variable domain, with the rest looked up from reference TRBV14 and TRBJ2-7, is EAGVTQFPSHSVIEKGQTVTLRCDPISGHDNLYWYRRVMGKEIKFLLHFVKESKQDESGMPNNRFLAERTGGTYSTLKVQPAELEDSGVYFCASSQDLFVGSEQYFGPGTRLTVT.